Reported below is one TCR beta chain. Its target is not known. This CDR3 has 15 residues. Germline V lookup: CDR1 SQVTM, CDR2 ANQGSEA. The junction had 8 bases not matched to a gene; V was cut back by 5 bases and J by 5 bases. The CDR3 regions of TCR beta were amplified from RNA transcripts. The TCR CDR3 was amplified in a first-round RT-PCR using the HTBI primer set. TCRdb passed the multiplex PCR reads through MiXCR, listing each CDR3 protein once. Among fewer than 450,000 distinct CDR3 sequences listed, about an eighth were seen once. This record comes from a study of T cells in Graves' hyperthyroidism and ophthalmopathy. General study findings and limits: In the analysis, a 13 V-J model separated ophthalmopathy from stable hyperthyroidism.

The clonotype was recovered from a man between 50 and 59 years old with Graves' ophthalmopathy. Input material: blood. V gene TRBV29-1 combines with J gene TRBJ2-3, with 12 bases fitting TRBD2. The CDR3 is CSVTPSGRAVDTQYF. The CDR3, as DNA: TGCAGCGTTACTCCTAGCGGGAGGGCCGTAGATACGCAGTATTTT.